The entry that follows covers one TCR beta chain sequence. Its target is unknown. TCR beta CDR3 regions were amplified from RNA. Researchers ran a first-round RT-PCR on the TCR CDR3 using the HTBI primer set. TCRdb used MiXCR to reprocess the multiplex PCR reads, holding one entry per CDR3 protein. The table records 450,000 to 500,000 distinct CDR3 sequences, around a fifth of them present only once. This sample was taken from a study of T cells in Graves' hyperthyroidism and ophthalmopathy. Across the study: Peripheral blood was acquired at first diagnosis, ahead of any therapy whatsoever.

Germline values: CDR1 LNHDA, CDR2 SQIVND (reference sequence). The ends were cut back, 3 bases at V and 8 bases at J, with 16 bases in the middle. The CDR3 is made up of 15 amino acids. Study observations and caveats: Most thyroid clonotypes that were expanded above 0.001 also turned up in blood.

Diagnoses rested on clinical symptoms, serum thyroxine and TRAb, thyroid ultrasound and orbital computed tomography. Around 10 ml fresh peripheral blood yielded the PBMCs. The rearrangement links TRBV19 to TRBJ2-2; D is undetermined. The origin of this receptor is a woman aged 65 to 85 with Graves' ophthalmopathy. The specimen was blood. The DNA of the CDR3 is TGTGCCAGTAGTATGTCCGCACTACCGGGTGGGGAGCTGTTTTTT. Its protein product is CASSMSALPGGELFF.